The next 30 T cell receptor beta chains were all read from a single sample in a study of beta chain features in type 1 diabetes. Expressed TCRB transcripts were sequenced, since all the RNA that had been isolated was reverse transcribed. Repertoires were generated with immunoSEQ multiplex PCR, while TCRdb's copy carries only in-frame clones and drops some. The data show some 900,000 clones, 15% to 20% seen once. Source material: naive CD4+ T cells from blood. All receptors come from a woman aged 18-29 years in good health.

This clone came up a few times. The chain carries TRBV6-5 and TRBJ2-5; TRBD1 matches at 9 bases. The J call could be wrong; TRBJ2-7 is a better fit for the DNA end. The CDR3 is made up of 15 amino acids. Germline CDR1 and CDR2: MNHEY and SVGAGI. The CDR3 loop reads CASSAYTGGGYEQYF. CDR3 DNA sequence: TGTGCCAGCAGTGCATACACAGGGGGCGGCTACGAGCAGTACTTC.

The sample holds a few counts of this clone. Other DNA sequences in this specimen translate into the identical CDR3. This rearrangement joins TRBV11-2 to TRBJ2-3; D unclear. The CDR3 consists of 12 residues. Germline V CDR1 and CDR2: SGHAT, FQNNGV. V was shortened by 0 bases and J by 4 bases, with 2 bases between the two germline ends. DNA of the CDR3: TGTGCCAGCAGCTTAGATGCAGATACGCAGTATTTT. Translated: CASSLDADTQYF.

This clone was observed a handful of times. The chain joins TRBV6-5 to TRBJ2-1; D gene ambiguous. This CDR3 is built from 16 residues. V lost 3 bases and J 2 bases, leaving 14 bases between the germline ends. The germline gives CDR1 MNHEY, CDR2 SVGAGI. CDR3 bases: TGTGCCAGCAGTTATGGGTCCGTGGTCACCTACAATGAGCAGTTCTTC. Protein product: CASSYGSVVTYNEQFF.

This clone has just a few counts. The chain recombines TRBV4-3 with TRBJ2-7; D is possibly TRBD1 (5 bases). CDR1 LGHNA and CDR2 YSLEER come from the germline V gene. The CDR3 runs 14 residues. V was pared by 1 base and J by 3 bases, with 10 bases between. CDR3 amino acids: CASSQAKGNYEQYF. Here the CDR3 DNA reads TGCGCCAGCAGCCAAGCAAAGGGGAACTACGAGCAGTACTTC.

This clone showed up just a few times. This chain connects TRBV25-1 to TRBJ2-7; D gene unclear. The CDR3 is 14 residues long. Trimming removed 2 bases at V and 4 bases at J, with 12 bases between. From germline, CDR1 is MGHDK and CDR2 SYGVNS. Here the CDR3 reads CASSEAPVVYEQYF. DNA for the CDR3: TGTGCCAGCAGTGAAGCCCCAGTTGTATACGAGCAGTACTTC.

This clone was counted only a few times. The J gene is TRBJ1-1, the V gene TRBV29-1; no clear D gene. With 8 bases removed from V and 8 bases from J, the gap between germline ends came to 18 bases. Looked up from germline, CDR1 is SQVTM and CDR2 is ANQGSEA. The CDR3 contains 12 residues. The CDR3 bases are TGCAGCTCCACCACTTTAACCGGAGAAGCTTTCTTT. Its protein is CSSTTLTGEAFF.

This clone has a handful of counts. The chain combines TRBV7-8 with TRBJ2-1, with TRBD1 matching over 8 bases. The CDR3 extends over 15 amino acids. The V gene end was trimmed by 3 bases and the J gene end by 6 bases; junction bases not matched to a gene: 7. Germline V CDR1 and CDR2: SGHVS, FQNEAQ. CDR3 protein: CASSFLDRVLNEQFF. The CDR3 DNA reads TGTGCCAGCAGCTTCCTGGACAGGGTCCTCAATGAGCAGTTCTTC.

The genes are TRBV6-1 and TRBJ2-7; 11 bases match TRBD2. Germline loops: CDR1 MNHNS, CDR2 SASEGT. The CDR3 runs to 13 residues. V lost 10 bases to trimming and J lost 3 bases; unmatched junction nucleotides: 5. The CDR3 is CATLLAGGYEQYF. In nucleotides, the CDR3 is TGTGCCACACTTCTAGCGGGAGGCTACGAGCAGTACTTC.

This chain's CDR3 is CASSFPPGELFF. As DNA, the CDR3 is TGTGCCAGCAGCTTCCCCCCCGGGGAGCTGTTTTTT. V is TRBV7-3 and J is TRBJ2-2; D is ambiguous. The germline gives CDR1 SGHTA, CDR2 FQGTGA. V was clipped by 3 bases and J by 6 bases, with 5 bases between them. The CDR3 runs to 12 residues. Based on the CDR3 plus reference TRBV7-3 and TRBJ2-2, the full variable domain is GAGVSQTPSNKVTEKGKYVELRCDPISGHTALYWYRQSLGQGPEFLIYFQGTGAADDSGLPNDRFFAVRPEGSVSTLKIQRTERGDSAVYLCASSFPPGELFFGEGSRLTVL.

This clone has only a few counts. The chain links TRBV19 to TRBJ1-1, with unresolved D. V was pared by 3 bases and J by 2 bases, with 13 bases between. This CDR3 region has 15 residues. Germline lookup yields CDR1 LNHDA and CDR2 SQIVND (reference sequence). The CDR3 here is CASSIVNRGNTEAFF. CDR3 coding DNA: TGTGCCAGTAGTATTGTAAACCGTGGAAACACTGAAGCTTTCTTT.

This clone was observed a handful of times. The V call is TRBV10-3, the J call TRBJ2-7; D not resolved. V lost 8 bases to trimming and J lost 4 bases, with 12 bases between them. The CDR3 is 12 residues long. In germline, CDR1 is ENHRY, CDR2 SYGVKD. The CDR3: CAIGASAYEQYF. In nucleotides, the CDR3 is TGTGCCATCGGAGCCAGCGCATACGAGCAGTACTTC.

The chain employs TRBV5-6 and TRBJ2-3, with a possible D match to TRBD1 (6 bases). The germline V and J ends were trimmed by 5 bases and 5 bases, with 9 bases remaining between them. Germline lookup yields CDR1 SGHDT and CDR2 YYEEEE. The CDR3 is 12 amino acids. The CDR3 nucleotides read TGTGCCAGCAGTTGGACAGAAGATACGCAGTATTTT. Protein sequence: CASSWTEDTQYF.

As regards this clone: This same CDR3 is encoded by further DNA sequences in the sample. CDR3 amino acids: CASSPSTDTQYF. CDR3 DNA sequence: TGTGCCAGTAGCCCTAGCACAGATACGCAGTATTTT. V usage is TRBV19 and J usage is TRBJ2-3; D ambiguous. The V and J ends lost 6 bases and 0 bases respectively, with 4 bases between them. Germline CDR1 LNHDA, CDR2 SQIVND (reference sequence). This CDR3 is built from 12 residues.

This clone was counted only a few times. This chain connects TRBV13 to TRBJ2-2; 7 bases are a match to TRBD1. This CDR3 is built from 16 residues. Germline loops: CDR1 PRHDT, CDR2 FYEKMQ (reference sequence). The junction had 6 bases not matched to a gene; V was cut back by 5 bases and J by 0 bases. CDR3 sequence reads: CASSIRGLSNTGELFF. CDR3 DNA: TGTGCCAGCAGCATAAGGGGGCTGTCGAACACCGGGGAGCTGTTTTTT.

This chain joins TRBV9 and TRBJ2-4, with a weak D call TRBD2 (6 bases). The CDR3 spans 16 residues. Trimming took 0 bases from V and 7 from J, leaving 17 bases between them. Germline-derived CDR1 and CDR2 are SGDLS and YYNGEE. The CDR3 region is CASSVAPIGLTNIQYF. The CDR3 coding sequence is TGTGCCAGCAGCGTAGCCCCCATTGGACTAACGAACATTCAGTACTTC.

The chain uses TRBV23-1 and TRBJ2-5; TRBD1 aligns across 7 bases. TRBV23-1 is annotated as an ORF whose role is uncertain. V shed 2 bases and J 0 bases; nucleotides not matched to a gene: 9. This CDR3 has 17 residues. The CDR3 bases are TGCGCCAGCAGTCAACCTACAGGGGCTAGGAACCAAGAGACCCAGTACTTC. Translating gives CASSQPTGARNQETQYF.

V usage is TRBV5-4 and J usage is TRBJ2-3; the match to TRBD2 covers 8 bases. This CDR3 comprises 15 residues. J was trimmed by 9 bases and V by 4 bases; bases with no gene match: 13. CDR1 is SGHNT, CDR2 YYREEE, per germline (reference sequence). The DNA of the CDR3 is TGTGCCAGCAGCGGGTGGGCTAGCGGGTTTGACACGCAGTATTTT. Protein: CASSGWASGFDTQYF.

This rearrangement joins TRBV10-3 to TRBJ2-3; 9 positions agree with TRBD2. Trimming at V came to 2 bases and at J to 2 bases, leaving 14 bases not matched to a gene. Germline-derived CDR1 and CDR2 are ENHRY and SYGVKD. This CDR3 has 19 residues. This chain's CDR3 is CAISEPALAGSQNTDTQYF. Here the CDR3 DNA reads TGTGCCATCAGTGAGCCTGCCCTAGCGGGGTCCCAAAACACAGATACGCAGTATTTT.

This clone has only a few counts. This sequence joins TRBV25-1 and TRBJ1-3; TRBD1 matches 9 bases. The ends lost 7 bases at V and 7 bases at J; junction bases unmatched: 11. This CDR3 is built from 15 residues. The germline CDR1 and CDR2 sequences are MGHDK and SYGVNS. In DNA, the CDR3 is TGTGCCAGCAACCCCTCCGGGACAGGGCGTAACACCATATATTTT. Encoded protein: CASNPSGTGRNTIYF.

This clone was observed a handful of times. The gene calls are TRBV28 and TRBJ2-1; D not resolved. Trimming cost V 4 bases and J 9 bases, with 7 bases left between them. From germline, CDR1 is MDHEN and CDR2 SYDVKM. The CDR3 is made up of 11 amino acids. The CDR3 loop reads CASSYRGEQFF. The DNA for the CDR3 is TGTGCCAGCAGTTATCGCGGTGAGCAGTTCTTC.

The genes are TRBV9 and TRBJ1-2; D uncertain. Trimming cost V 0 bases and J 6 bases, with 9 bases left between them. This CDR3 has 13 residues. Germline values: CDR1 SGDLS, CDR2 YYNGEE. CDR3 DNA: TGTGCCAGCAGCGTAGGAGGAAGAGATGGCTACACCTTC. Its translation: CASSVGGRDGYTF.

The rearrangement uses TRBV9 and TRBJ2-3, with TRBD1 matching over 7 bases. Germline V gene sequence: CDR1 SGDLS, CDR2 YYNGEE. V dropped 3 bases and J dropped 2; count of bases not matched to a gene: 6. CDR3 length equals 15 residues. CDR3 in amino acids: CASSARGGFTDTQYF. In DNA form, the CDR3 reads TGTGCCAGCAGCGCTAGAGGGGGCTTCACAGATACGCAGTATTTT. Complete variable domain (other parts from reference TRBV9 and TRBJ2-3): DSGVTQTPKHLITATGQRVTLRCSPRSGDLSVYWYQQSLDQGLQFLIQYYNGEERAKGNILERFSAQQFPDLHSELNLSSLELGDSALYFCASSARGGFTDTQYFGPGTRLTVL.

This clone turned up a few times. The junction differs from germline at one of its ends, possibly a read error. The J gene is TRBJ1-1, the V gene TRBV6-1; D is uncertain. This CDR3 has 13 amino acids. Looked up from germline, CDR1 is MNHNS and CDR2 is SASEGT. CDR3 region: CASSESLRTEAFF. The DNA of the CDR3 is TGTGCCAGCAGTGAAAGTTTGAGGACTGAGGCTTTCTTT.

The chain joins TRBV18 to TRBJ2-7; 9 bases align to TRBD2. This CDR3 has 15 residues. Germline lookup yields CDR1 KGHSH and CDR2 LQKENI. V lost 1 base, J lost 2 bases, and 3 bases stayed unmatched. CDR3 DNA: TGTGCCAGCTCACCACTTAGCGGGAGTGCCTACGAGCAGTACTTC. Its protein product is CASSPLSGSAYEQYF.

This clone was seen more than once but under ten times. CDR3 sequence: CAISPRLAEPSEQYF. The DNA of the CDR3 is TGTGCCATCAGCCCAAGACTAGCGGAACCATCTGAGCAGTACTTC. This chain links TRBV10-3 with TRBJ2-7, with 9 positions matching TRBD2. The CDR3 extends over 15 amino acids. V was pared by 6 bases and J by 7 bases, with 13 bases of the junction left unmatched. Per germline, CDR1 ENHRY and CDR2 SYGVKD.

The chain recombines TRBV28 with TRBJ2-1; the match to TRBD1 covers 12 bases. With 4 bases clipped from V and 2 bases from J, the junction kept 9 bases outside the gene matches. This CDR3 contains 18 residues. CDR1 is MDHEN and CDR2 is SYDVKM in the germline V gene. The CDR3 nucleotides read TGTGCCAGCAGTTCAACCGGGACAGGGGGCCCGGCCTACAATGAGCAGTTCTTC. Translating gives CASSSTGTGGPAYNEQFF.

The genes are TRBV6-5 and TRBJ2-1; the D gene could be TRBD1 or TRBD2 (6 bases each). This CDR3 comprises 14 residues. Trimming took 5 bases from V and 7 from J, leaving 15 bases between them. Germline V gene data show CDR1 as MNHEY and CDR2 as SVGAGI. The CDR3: CASSVGGRWNEQFF. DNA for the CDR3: TGTGCCAGCAGTGTTGGGGGGCGCTGGAATGAGCAGTTCTTC.

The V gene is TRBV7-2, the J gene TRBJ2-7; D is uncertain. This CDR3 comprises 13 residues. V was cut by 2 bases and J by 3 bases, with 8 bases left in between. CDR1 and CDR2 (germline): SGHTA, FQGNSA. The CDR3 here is CASSLTIIYEQYF. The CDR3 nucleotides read TGTGCCAGCAGCTTAACAATAATCTACGAGCAGTACTTC.

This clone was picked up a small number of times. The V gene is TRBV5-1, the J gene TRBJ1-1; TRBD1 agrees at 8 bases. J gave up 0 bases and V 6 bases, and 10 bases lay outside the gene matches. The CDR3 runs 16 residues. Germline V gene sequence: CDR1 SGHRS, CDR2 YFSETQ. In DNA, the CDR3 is TGCGCCAGCACACAAACTTACAGGGGGGTGAACACTGAAGCTTTCTTT. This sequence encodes CASTQTYRGVNTEAFF.

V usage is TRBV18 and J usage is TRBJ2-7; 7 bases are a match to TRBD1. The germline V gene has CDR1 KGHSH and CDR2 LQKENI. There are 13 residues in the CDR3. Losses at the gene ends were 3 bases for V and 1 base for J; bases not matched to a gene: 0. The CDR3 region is CASSPRGSYEQYF. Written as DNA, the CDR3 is TGTGCCAGCTCACCCAGGGGGTCCTACGAGCAGTACTTC.